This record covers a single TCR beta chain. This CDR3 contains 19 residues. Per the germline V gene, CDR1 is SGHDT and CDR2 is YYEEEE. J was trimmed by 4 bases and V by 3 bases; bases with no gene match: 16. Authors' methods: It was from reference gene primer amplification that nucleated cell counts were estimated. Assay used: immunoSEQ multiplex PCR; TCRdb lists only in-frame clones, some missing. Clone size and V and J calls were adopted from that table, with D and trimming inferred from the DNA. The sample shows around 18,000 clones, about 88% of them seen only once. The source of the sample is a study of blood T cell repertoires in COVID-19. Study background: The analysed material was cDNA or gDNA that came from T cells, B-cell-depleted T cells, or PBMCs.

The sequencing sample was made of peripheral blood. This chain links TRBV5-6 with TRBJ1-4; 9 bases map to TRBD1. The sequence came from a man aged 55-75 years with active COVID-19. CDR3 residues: CASSYSPGTGNWDNEKLFF. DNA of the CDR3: TGTGCCAGCAGCTACAGTCCCGGGACAGGGAATTGGGATAATGAAAAACTGTTTTTT.